The clone carrying this T cell receptor (beta chain) has only one observation. The germline CDR1 and CDR2 sequences are SQVTM and ANQGSEA. This CDR3 has 14 residues. The data belong to a study of blood T cells in healthy people across ages. The use of a sample-barcoded 5' primer and a J-beta primer mix characterized a second PCR of about 7 to 12 cycles. TCRdb called the 5' RACE reads again in MiXCR, with one record for every CDR3 protein. The sample shows around 1,700,000 distinct CDR3 sequences, roughly 27% of them seen only once. This rearrangement joins TRBV29-1 to TRBJ2-1; D is possibly TRBD1 (5 bases). The J call could be wrong; TRBJ2-7 is a better fit for the DNA end. Sample: blood. The clonotype originates from a young woman in good health. The CDR3, as DNA: TGCAGCGTTGGACACTGGGGCCGGAACAATGAGCAGTACTTC. Encoded protein: CSVGHWGRNNEQYF.